A single sample is the source of the 14 T cell receptor gamma chains below, sequenced in a study of human gamma delta and Vdelta1 T cells. No antigens are known for them. TCRdb redid the clone calls on the PCR reads with CATT. The sample holds 7,500 to 10,000 gamma-chain clones, approximately 42% seen once. Sequences were obtained from Vdelta1 gamma-delta T cells from blood grown in culture (DOT cells). The receptors originated from a human donor in good health.

The chain combines TRGV9 with TRGJ1 or TRGJ2. Germline V gives CDR1 GITISATS, CDR2 ISYDGTV (reference sequence). V dropped 0 bases and J dropped 1; count of bases not matched to a gene: 12. The CDR3 runs 17 residues. The CDR3 spells CALWEVQPRGNYYKKLF. The CDR3 DNA reads TGTGCCTTGTGGGAGGTGCAACCTAGGGGTAATTATTATAAGAAACTCTTT.

Only a few counts were recorded for this clone. This sample includes further DNA sequences coding for the same CDR3. This chain links TRGV5 with TRGJ1 or TRGJ2. The CDR3 has 13 amino acids. V was clipped by 0 bases and J by 7 bases; unmatched bases: 6. Germline V gene lookup returns CDR1 VINAFY and CDR2 YDVSNSKD. The CDR3 nucleotides read TGTGCCACCTGGGACAGGCGGGGCTATAAGAAACTCTTT. As protein: CATWDRRGYKKLF.

The V gene is TRGV3, the J gene TRGJ1 or TRGJ2. CDR1 is VTNTFY and CDR2 is YDVSTARD in the germline V gene (reference sequence). The CDR3 has 18 residues. V was clipped by 0 bases and J by 1 base; unmatched bases: 15. The CDR3 here is CATWDRQNFKSNYYKKLF. DNA of the CDR3: TGTGCCACCTGGGACAGGCAAAATTTTAAAAGTAATTATTATAAGAAACTCTTT.

Judged by abundance, this clone is large (0.1 to 1%). This chain connects TRGV2 to TRGJ1 or TRGJ2. The J segment lost 4 bases and the V segment lost 4 bases, leaving 4 bases of the junction unmatched. From germline, CDR1 is EGSNGY and CDR2 YDSYNSKV. This CDR3 has 12 residues. CDR3 nucleotides: TGTGCCACCTGGGAAGGGTATTATAAGAAACTCTTT. This encodes CATWEGYYKKLF.

The chain is built from TRGV9 and TRGJP2. The CDR3 length is 14 residues. Per germline, CDR1 GITISATS and CDR2 ISYDGTV (reference sequence). The trim removed 4 bases at V and 12 bases at J, leaving 14 bases unmatched. The CDR3 DNA follows: TGTGCCTTGTGGGACAGTAATAAGGGTGGGATCAAGACGTTT. Its translation is CALWDSNKGGIKTF.

This clone was seen a single time. V and J are TRGV3 and TRGJ1 or TRGJ2. The length of the CDR3 is 13 residues. Germline-derived CDR1 and CDR2 are VTNTFY and YDVSTARD (reference sequence). The trim removed 0 bases at V and 6 bases at J, leaving 5 bases unmatched. Written as DNA, the CDR3 is TGTGCCACCTGGGACAGGCGCCGTTATAAGAAACTCTTT. This encodes CATWDRRRYKKLF.

V is TRGV3 and J is TRGJ1 or TRGJ2. This CDR3 has 14 amino acids. V gave up 2 bases and J gave up 4 bases; unmatched junction bases: 8. The germline V gene encodes CDR1 VTNTFY and CDR2 YDVSTARD (reference sequence). The CDR3 sequence is CATWDTTGYYKKLF. The CDR3 nucleotides are TGTGCCACCTGGGACACCACGGGCTATTATAAGAAACTCTTT.

The chain joins TRGV10 to TRGJ1 or TRGJ2. TRGV10 is classed as an ORF, of uncertain function. The CDR3 has 15 residues. V dropped 8 bases and J dropped 3; count of bases not matched to a gene: 14. The CDR3 nucleotides read TGTGCTGCGTGGGCCGTGGATGGGGCTTATTATAAGAAACTCTTT. Encoded protein: CAAWAVDGAYYKKLF.

V and J are TRGV5 and TRGJ1 or TRGJ2. With 3 bases clipped from V and 0 bases from J, the junction kept 8 bases outside the gene matches. Germline values: CDR1 VINAFY, CDR2 YDVSNSKD. There are 15 residues in the CDR3. This CDR3 reads CATWDGLTNYYKKLF. In DNA form, the CDR3 reads TGTGCCACCTGGGACGGACTAACGAATTATTATAAGAAACTCTTT.

This chain joins TRGV9 and TRGJ1 or TRGJ2. CDR1 and CDR2 (germline): GITISATS, ISYDGTV (reference sequence). Trimming cost V 6 bases and J 3 bases; bases outside gene matches: 2. CDR3 length equals 11 residues. For the CDR3, the DNA is TGTGCCTTGTGGATTTATTATAAGAAACTCTTT. This codes for CALWIYYKKLF.

The chain employs TRGV3 and TRGJ1 or TRGJ2. CDR1 VTNTFY and CDR2 YDVSTARD come from the germline V gene (reference sequence). Germline trimming cut 0 bases from V and 6 bases from J; bases unmatched to any gene: 5. The CDR3 runs 13 residues. This CDR3 is CATWDRQFYKKLF. In DNA, the CDR3 is TGTGCCACCTGGGACAGGCAGTTTTATAAGAAACTCTTT.

This chain uses TRGV2 with TRGJP2. J gave up 10 bases and V 5 bases, and 7 bases lay outside the gene matches. The germline CDR1 and CDR2 sequences are EGSNGY and YDSYNSKV. The CDR3 has 12 residues. CDR3 coding DNA: TGTGCCACCTGGGGTCGGGGTTGGATCAAGACGTTT. It is translated as CATWGRGWIKTF.

This clone is labeled medium-sized. This sequence joins TRGV3 and TRGJP2. Germline V gene sequence: CDR1 VTNTFY, CDR2 YDVSTARD (reference sequence). The V segment lost 1 base and the J segment 2 bases; nucleotides outside the gene matches: 1. The CDR3 covers 14 residues. DNA for the CDR3: TGTGCCACCTGGGACAGCAGTAGTGATTGGATCAAGACGTTT. It specifies CATWDSSSDWIKTF.

This clone turned up a few times. The rearrangement joins TRGV2 to TRGJ1 or TRGJ2. The germline V gene has CDR1 EGSNGY and CDR2 YDSYNSKV. The ends lost 2 bases at V and 0 bases at J; junction bases unmatched: 22. The length of the CDR3 is 20 residues. CDR3 residues: CATWDERKFFPSQNYYKKLF. DNA of the CDR3: TGTGCCACCTGGGACGAGCGAAAGTTTTTTCCCTCGCAGAATTATTATAAGAAACTCTTT.